This entry concerns a single T cell receptor beta chain. It was with a sample-barcoded 5' primer and a J-beta primer mix that a second PCR of roughly 7 to 12 cycles was run. Each CDR3 protein is one row after TCRdb ran MiXCR on the 5' RACE reads. Here the sample spans 1.5 million to 2 million distinct CDR3 sequences, approximately 28% being singletons. The source of the sample is a study of blood T cells in healthy people across ages. The CDR3 is 14 amino acids. V was clipped by 1 base and J by 5 bases; unmatched bases: 4. The germline V gene has CDR1 SGHTA and CDR2 FQGNSA. This TCR was sampled from a woman aged 30 to 39 in good health. V and J are TRBV7-2 and TRBJ2-5, with 7 bases identical to TRBD2. The specimen was blood. The CDR3 sequence: CASSLVGGHETQYF. The CDR3 nucleotides are TGTGCCAGCAGCTTAGTGGGAGGGCATGAGACCCAGTACTTC.